The 7 T cell receptor beta chains below come from one sample, sequenced in a study of early T cells in non-severe SARS-CoV-2 infection. TCRdb re-derived calls from the 5' RACE reads in MiXCR, one entry per CDR3 protein. The data contain 80,000 or so distinct CDR3 sequences, around an eighth of them singletons. The sample taken for sequencing was whole blood. The source is an adult who was a healthcare worker with PCR-confirmed SARS-CoV-2 infection or an uninfected control (not recorded which).

This clonotype was observed at least ten times. The V and J genes are TRBV6-5 and TRBJ2-1, with D tentatively TRBD1 or TRBD2 (5 bases each). The length of the CDR3 is 13 residues. V was trimmed by 4 bases and J by 9 bases, leaving 13 bases between them. Germline lookup yields CDR1 MNHEY and CDR2 SVGAGI. The CDR3 sequence: CASSSVDGAEQFF. Here the CDR3 DNA reads TGTGCCAGCAGTTCCGTCGACGGGGCTGAGCAGTTCTTC.

This clonotype was seen repeatedly, ten times or more. This sequence joins TRBV2 and TRBJ2-2; D gene uncertain. V lost 2 bases and J lost 7, with 14 bases in between. The germline V gene encodes CDR1 SNHLY and CDR2 FYNNEI. CDR3 length equals 15 residues. CDR3 loop: CASSELPIRFGELFF. The CDR3 DNA is TGTGCCAGCAGTGAACTACCCATTCGATTCGGGGAGCTGTTTTTT.

V is TRBV5-4 and J is TRBJ2-7, with D perhaps matching TRBD1 or TRBD2 (5 bases each). V lost 5 bases and J lost 2, with 20 bases in between. CDR1 and CDR2 from the germline V gene are SGHNT and YYREEE (reference sequence). The CDR3 extends over 16 amino acids. The CDR3 loop is CASRQWGTKVAYEQYF. The CDR3 DNA sequence: TGTGCCAGCAGACAGTGGGGGACCAAAGTGGCCTACGAGCAGTACTTC.

This clonotype was counted a few times. The chain employs TRBV30 and TRBJ2-2; TRBD2 matches 8 bases. V shed 3 bases and J 0 bases; nucleotides not matched to a gene: 9. CDR3 length equals 17 residues. Germline CDR1 GTSNPN, CDR2 SVGIG (reference sequence). In nucleotides, the CDR3 is TGTGCCTGGAGCCCCCGGGGGGGGCCGTCGAACACCGGGGAGCTGTTTTTT. Translated, it gives CAWSPRGGPSNTGELFF.

This clonotype was observed a handful of times. As DNA, the CDR3 is TGTGCCAGCAGCTCCACAATTAGCGGGGACACTGAAGCTTTCTTT. Protein product: CASSSTISGDTEAFF. The chain is built from TRBV7-2 and TRBJ1-1; D uncertain. Germline V gene data show CDR1 as SGHTA and CDR2 as FQGNSA. Trimming removed 4 bases from V and 3 bases from J, with 15 bases in between. The length of the CDR3 is 15 residues.

This clonotype was seen a few times. This chain uses TRBV12-5 with TRBJ2-1, with D perhaps assigned TRBD1 or TRBD2 (5 bases each). The CDR3 runs 16 residues. CDR1 and CDR2 (germline): LGHNT, FRNRAP. V lost 7 bases to trimming and J lost 3 bases, with 19 bases between them. CDR3 loop: CASALGTQGSYNEQFF. For the CDR3, the DNA is TGTGCTAGTGCCTTGGGGACGCAGGGAAGCTACAATGAGCAGTTCTTC. The full variable domain, its missing parts supplied by reference TRBV12-5 and TRBJ2-1, is DARVTQTPRHKVTEMGQEVTMRCQPILGHNTVFWYRQTMMQGLELLAYFRNRAPLDDSGMPKDRFSAEMPDATLATLKIQPSEPRDSAVYFCASALGTQGSYNEQFFGPGTRLTVL.

Ten or more counts support this clonotype. The V call is TRBV28, the J call TRBJ2-4; D might be TRBD2 (5 bases). Trimming removed 6 bases at V and 3 bases at J, with 15 bases between. The CDR3 runs 15 residues. The germline V gene has CDR1 MDHEN and CDR2 SYDVKM. In DNA, the CDR3 is TGTGCCAGCAGCGCCAACAGTGGAGGCAAAAACATTCAGTACTTC. It encodes CASSANSGGKNIQYF.